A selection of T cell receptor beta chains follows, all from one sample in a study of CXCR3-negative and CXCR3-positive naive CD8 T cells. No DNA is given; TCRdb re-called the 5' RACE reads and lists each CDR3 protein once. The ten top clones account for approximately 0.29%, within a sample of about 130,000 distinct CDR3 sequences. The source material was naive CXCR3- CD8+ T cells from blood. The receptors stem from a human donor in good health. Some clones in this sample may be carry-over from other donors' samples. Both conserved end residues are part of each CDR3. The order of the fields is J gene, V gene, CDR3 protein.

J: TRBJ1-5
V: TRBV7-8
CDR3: CASSAGTGGHQPQHF

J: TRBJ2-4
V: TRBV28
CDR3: CASSFVDRDPKNIQYF

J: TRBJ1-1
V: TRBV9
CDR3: CASSVRPGDTEAFF

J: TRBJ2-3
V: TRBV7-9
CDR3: CASSLPFSTTDTQYF

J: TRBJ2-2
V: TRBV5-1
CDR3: CASSLDGNTGELFF

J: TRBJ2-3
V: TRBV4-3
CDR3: CASSQDPAGGGETDTQYF

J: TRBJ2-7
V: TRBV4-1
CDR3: CASSQPGQGIHEQYF

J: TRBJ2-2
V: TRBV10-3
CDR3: CAISDPGQGTSTGELFF

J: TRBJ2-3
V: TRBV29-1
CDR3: CSVEAGSRIDTQYF

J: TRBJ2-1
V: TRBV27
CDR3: CASSESGSYNEQFF

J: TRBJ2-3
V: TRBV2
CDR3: CASSDDQDRESTDTQYF

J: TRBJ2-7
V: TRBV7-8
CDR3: CASSLGQYYEQYF

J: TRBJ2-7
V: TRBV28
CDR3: CASSLGPGGYEQYF

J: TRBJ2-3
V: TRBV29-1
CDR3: CSVEGAGSDTQYF

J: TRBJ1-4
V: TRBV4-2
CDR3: CASSHVVFGVQSGEKLFF

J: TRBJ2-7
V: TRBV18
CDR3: CASSPSNEQYF

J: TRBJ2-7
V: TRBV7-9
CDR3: CASSPTSAGYEQYF

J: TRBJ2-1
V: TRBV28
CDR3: CASSRRGTSGSYNEQFF

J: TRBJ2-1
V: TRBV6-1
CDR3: CASSEVRTSPYNEQFF

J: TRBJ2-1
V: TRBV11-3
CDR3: CASSLDGGQYNEQFF

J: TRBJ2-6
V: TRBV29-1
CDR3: CSVALFPGNSGANVLTF

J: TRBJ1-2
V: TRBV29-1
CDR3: CSVEVVGGYGYTF

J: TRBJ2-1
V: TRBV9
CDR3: CASSATGNPEGEQFF

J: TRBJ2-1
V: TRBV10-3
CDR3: CAISEGQTLFF

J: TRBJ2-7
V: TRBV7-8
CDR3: CASSLDGTASYEQYF

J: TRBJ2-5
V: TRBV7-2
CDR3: CASTLVAREETQYF

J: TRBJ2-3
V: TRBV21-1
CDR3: CASSKEVGQRRSDTQYF

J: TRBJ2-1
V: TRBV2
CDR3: CASSDGGWYNEQFF

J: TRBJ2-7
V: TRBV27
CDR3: CASSSSDSYEQYF

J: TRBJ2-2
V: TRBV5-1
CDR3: CASSSGRTGERNTGELFF

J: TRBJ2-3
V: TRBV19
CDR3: CASSIGGRLSTDTQYF

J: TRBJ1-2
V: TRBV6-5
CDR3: CASSSLGGRGYTF

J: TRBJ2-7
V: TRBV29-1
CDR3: CSAGQGHEQYF

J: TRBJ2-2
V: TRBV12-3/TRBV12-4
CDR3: CASTKSGVTGELFF

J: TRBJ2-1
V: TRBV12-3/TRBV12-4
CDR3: CASILGPLLYNEQFF

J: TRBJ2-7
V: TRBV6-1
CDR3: CASSDLPGPSSYEQYF

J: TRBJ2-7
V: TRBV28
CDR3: CASSQGQGWISYEQYF

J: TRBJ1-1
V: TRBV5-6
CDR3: CASSWGTESMNTEAFF

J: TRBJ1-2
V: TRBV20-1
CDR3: CSARGGTLYGYTF

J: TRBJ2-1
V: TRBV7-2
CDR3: CASSFLAGDYNEQFF